This paragraph covers one TCR beta chain sequence. No antigen is known for it. The assay was immunoSEQ multiplex PCR, and TCRdb's table has in-frame clones only and misses some. In the table there are fewer than 80,000 clones, 85% to 90% of which are singletons. This entry belongs to a study of OX40 agonist ivuxolimab in advanced cancers. Turning to the study itself: Ivuxolimab, an agonist antibody against OX40 (CD134), was given to patients.

Study-level findings and limits: Low clonal expansion, among the lowest seen, marked partial responders at 0.1-3.0 mg/kg. CD4+ T cells averaged fewer expanded clones than CD8+ T cells.

The timepoints at which blood was sampled were baseline, cycle 4 day 1, and cycle 7 day 1. Sequences were derived from CD4+ or CD8+ T cells sorted from blood, sampled in a trial of the OX40 agonist ivuxolimab. The receptor's source is an adult with an advanced solid tumor such as melanoma, head and neck, liver or kidney cancer.

CDR3 residues: CASSLEVGGYEQYF. DNA for the CDR3: TGTGCCAGCAGCTTGGAGGTAGGGGGCTACGAGCAGTACTTC. The chain links TRBV5-5 to TRBJ2-7, with D perhaps matching TRBD1 (6 bases). The CDR3 consists of 14 residues. With 0 bases removed from V and 3 bases from J, the gap between germline ends came to 10 bases. Germline CDR1 reads SGHKS; CDR2 reads YYEKEE (reference sequence). The whole variable domain, filled in from reference TRBV5-5 and TRBJ2-7, reads DAGVTQSPTHLIKTRGQQVTLRCSPISGHKSVSWYQQVLGQGPQFIFQYYEKEERGRGNFPDRFSARQFPNYSSELNVNALLLGDSALYLCASSLEVGGYEQYFGPGTRLTVT.